This T cell receptor (beta chain) was observed in a study of OX40 agonist ivuxolimab in advanced cancers. Study-wide background: Patients enrolled in dose escalation were diagnosed with hepatocellular carcinoma, melanoma, renal cell or head and neck cancer. The eligibility criteria allowed prior anti-PD-1, anti-PD-L1 or anti-CTLA-4 therapy, and 40% had some. Findings and caveats of the study: The investigators did not determine what antigen specificity the expanded peripheral T cells had.

The data were produced by immunoSEQ multiplex PCR, yet TCRdb's version contains in-frame clones alone and is incomplete. Among around 76,000 clones, about 89% were seen once, and the ten largest hold 13%. This clone was detected once. The antigen is undetermined. Unmatched junction bases numbered 8, after V lost 5 bases and J lost 5 bases. The CDR3 length is 15 residues. Per the germline V gene, CDR1 is LNHDA and CDR2 is SQIVND (reference sequence). The receptor comes from an adult with an advanced solid tumor such as melanoma, head and neck, liver or kidney cancer. The rearrangement joins TRBV19 to TRBJ2-5, with 10 bases lining up with TRBD2. The sample here was CD4+ or CD8+ T cells sorted from blood, taken in a trial of the OX40 agonist ivuxolimab. The CDR3 nucleotides read TGTGCCAGTAGTCATAGCGGGAGGACGGAGGAGACCCAGTACTTC. Its translation: CASSHSGRTEETQYF. Based on the CDR3 plus reference TRBV19 and TRBJ2-5, the full variable domain is DGGITQSPKYLFRKEGQNVTLSCEQNLNHDAMYWYRQDPGQGLRLIYYSQIVNDFQKGDIAEGYSVSREKKESFPLTVTSAQKNPTAFYLCASSHSGRTEETQYFGPGTRLLVL.